This T cell receptor beta chain was captured in a study of shared clonotypes between healthy human individuals. Around 32,000 T cell genomes, or 200 to 250 ng DNA, went into the sorted-subset replicate PCRs. Using immunoSEQ multiplex PCR, the repertoire was profiled, and TCRdb retains in-frame clones only, with some absent. This sample has a few hundred thousand clones; around 97% occur once, and the top ten carry about 0.06%. Germline loops: CDR1 SGHNT, CDR2 YYREEE (reference sequence). V was clipped by 0 bases and J by 5 bases, with 17 bases between them. The CDR3 length is 16 residues. The chain joins TRBV5-4 to TRBJ1-2; the D gene is possibly TRBD1 (6 bases). The sequence was collected from a woman in her thirties in good health. The sequenced sample was naive CD4+ T cells sorted from blood. Indicated subset: CD45RA+ positively selected. CDR3 coding DNA: TGTGCCAGCAGCTTGGGCGGGACACCGAAATGGTATGGCTACACCTTC. It specifies CASSLGGTPKWYGYTF. Together with reference TRBV5-4 and TRBJ1-2, the CDR3 gives the full variable domain: ETGVTQSPTHLIKTRGQQVTLRCSSQSGHNTVSWYQQALGQGPQFIFQYYREEENGRGNFPPRFSGLQFPNYSSELNVNALELDDSALYLCASSLGGTPKWYGYTFGSGTRLTVV.